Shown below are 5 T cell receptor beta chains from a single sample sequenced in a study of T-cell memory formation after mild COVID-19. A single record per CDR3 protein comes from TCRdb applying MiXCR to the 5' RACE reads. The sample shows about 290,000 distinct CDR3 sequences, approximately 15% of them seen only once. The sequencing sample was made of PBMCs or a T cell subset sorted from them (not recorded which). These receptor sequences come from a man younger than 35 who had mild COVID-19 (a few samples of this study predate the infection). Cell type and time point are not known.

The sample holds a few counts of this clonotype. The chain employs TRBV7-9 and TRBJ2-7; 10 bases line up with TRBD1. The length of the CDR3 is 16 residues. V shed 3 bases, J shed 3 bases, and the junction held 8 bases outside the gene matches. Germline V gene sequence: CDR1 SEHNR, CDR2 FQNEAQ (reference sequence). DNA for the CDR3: TGTGCCAGCAGCTTGTTAAGGGACAGGGGAATCTACGAGCAGTACTTC. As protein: CASSLLRDRGIYEQYF. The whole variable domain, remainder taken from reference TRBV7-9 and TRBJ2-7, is DTGVSQNPRHKITKRGQNVTFRCDPISEHNRLYWYRQTLGQGPEFLTYFQNEAQLEKSRLLSDRFSAERPKGSFSTLEIQRTEQGDSAMYLCASSLLRDRGIYEQYFGPGTRLTVT.

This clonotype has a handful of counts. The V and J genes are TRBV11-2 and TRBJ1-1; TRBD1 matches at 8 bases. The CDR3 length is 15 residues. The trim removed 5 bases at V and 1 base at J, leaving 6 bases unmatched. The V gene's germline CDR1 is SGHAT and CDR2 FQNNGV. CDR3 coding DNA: TGTGCCAGCAGCCCCCAGGGGGCGGCGAACACTGAAGCTTTCTTT. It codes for CASSPQGAANTEAFF.

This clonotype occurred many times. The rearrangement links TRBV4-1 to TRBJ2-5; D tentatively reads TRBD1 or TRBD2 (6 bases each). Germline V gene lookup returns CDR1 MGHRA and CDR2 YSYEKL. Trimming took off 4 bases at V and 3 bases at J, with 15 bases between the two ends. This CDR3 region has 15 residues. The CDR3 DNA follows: TGCGCCAGCAGCCTCCAGGGGACTTACAAAGAGACCCAGTACTTC. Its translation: CASSLQGTYKETQYF.

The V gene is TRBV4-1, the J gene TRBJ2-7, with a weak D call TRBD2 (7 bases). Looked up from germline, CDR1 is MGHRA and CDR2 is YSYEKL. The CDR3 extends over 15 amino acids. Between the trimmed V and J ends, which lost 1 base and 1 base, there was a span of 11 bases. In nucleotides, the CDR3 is TGCGCCAGCAGCCAAGTGGGAGGGGGGTCCTACGAGCAGTACGTC. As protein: CASSQVGGGSYEQYV.

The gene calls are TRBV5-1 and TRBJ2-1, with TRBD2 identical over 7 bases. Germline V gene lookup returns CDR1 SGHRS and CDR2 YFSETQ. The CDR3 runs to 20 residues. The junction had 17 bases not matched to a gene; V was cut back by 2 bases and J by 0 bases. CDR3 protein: CASSFPDLIRAGPSYNEQFF. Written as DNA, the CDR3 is TGCGCCAGCAGCTTCCCTGACCTTATCCGAGCGGGGCCCTCCTACAATGAGCAGTTCTTC.